A single sample is the source of the 3 T cell receptor beta chains below, sequenced in a study of blood T cell repertoires in COVID-19. TCRdb's table, derived via immunoSEQ multiplex PCR, lists solely in-frame clones and lacks some. The sample contains 290,000 or so clones, roughly 86% of which appear only once. The sample was peripheral blood. These receptor sequences come from a man in his 70s with acute or convalescent COVID-19.

Here the CDR3 reads CASRLTPGESEKLFF. CDR3 bases: TGTGCCAGCAGGTTAACACCAGGGGAGAGTGAAAAACTGTTTTTT. V is TRBV4-2 and J is TRBJ1-4; TRBD1 is a possible D gene (6 bases). This CDR3 has 15 amino acids. V dropped 6 bases and J dropped 7 bases, with 18 bases sitting between them. Germline CDR1 LGHNA, CDR2 YNFKEQ.

This clone was counted between two and nine times. The chain carries TRBV7-6 and TRBJ2-3; no clear D gene. The CDR3 consists of 15 residues. Deletions cut 3 bases from V and 2 bases from J, with 12 bases between. The germline V gene encodes CDR1 SGHVS and CDR2 FNYEAQ. The CDR3 region is CASSLNIHHTDTQYF. The CDR3 DNA sequence: TGTGCCAGCAGCTTGAACATCCACCACACAGATACGCAGTATTTT.

This clone appeared once. The V call is TRBV19, the J call TRBJ1-2, with no clear D. Germline CDR1 LNHDA, CDR2 SQIVND (reference sequence). This CDR3 has 14 amino acids. The V gene lost 8 bases and the J gene lost 2 bases, with 15 bases spanning the gap. CDR3 loop: CASSPRRENYGYTF. CDR3 DNA: TGTGCCAGTTCTCCTCGTAGGGAGAACTATGGCTACACCTTC.